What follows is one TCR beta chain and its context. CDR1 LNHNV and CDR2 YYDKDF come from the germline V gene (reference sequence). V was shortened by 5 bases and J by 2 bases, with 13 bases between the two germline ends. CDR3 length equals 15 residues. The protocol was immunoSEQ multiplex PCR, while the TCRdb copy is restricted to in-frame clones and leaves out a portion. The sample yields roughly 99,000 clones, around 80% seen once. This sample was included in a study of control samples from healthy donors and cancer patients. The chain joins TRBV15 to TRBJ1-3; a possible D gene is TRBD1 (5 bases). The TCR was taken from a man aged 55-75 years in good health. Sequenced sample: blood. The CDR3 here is CATSFERGPGNTIYF. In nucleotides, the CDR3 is TGTGCCACCAGCTTCGAGAGGGGTCCTGGAAACACCATATATTTT.